Shown below are 16 T cell receptor beta chains from a single sample sequenced in a study of blood T cell repertoires in COVID-19. Some clones are missing from TCRdb's copy, which holds only in-frame ones; the method was immunoSEQ multiplex PCR. The sample gives about 50,000 clones, roughly 76% of which show up once; approximately 24% is in the top ten. The sequencing input was peripheral blood. The receptors come from a middle-aged man with active or convalescent COVID-19.

This sequence joins TRBV30 and TRBJ1-4; 7 bases align to TRBD1. CDR3 length: 15 amino acids. The V segment lost 1 base and the J segment 3 bases; nucleotides outside the gene matches: 5. Germline CDR1 GTSNPN, CDR2 SVGIG (reference sequence). CDR3 sequence (DNA): TGTGCCTGGAGTGCGGGACAGAAACCTAATGAAAAACTGTTTTTT. Its translation is CAWSAGQKPNEKLFF. Full variable domain (outside the CDR3, taken from reference TRBV30 and TRBJ1-4): SQTIHQWPATLVQPVGSPLSLECTVEGTSNPNLYWYRQAAGRGLQLLFYSVGIGQISSEVPQNLSASRPQDRQFILSSKKLLLSDSGFYLCAWSAGQKPNEKLFFGSGTQLSVL.

The chain couples TRBV4-1 to TRBJ1-1, with D unresolved. The V and J ends lost 1 base and 7 bases respectively, with 13 bases between them. From germline, CDR1 is MGHRA and CDR2 YSYEKL. The CDR3 length is 14 residues. As DNA, the CDR3 is TGCGCCAGCAGCCAAGGAGCGGGTTTAGTTGAAGCTTTCTTT. This gives the protein CASSQGAGLVEAFF.

This clone was seen a few times. CDR3 in amino acids: CASSLGFGQGKNGYTF. CDR3 sequence (DNA): TGTGCCAGCAGCTTAGGTTTCGGACAGGGAAAGAATGGCTACACCTTC. The rearrangement links TRBV11-2 to TRBJ1-2, with 8 positions matching TRBD1. The V gene's germline CDR1 is SGHAT and CDR2 FQNNGV. V shed 1 base and J 6 bases; nucleotides not matched to a gene: 10. This CDR3 has 16 amino acids.

V is TRBV13 and J is TRBJ1-3, with a tentative D call TRBD1 (6 bases). With 5 bases removed from V and 0 bases from J, the gap between germline ends came to 20 bases. The CDR3 totals 18 residues. Germline V gives CDR1 PRHDT, CDR2 FYEKMQ (reference sequence). CDR3 DNA sequence: TGTGCCAGCAGCCCAAAGTTCCGACAGGACCTCTCTGGAAACACCATATATTTT. Protein sequence: CASSPKFRQDLSGNTIYF.

V gene TRBV19 combines with J gene TRBJ2-3; D gene unclear. The CDR3 has 13 amino acids. The V end was cut by 7 bases, the J end by 1 base, with 9 bases between. Germline V gene sequence: CDR1 LNHDA, CDR2 SQIVND (reference sequence). CDR3: CASNSYRTDTQYF. The DNA of the CDR3 is TGTGCCAGTAATAGCTACCGCACAGATACGCAGTATTTT.

Judged by abundance, this clone is medium-sized (0.01 to 0.1%). Other DNA sequences in the same sample also yield this CDR3. The chain is built from TRBV25-1 and TRBJ1-1; D remains ambiguous. V dropped 3 bases and J dropped 2 bases, with 7 bases sitting between them. Germline CDR1 MGHDK, CDR2 SYGVNS. The length of the CDR3 is 13 residues. The CDR3 loop is CASSESGNTEAFF. CDR3 nucleotides: TGTGCCAGCAGTGAGTCAGGAAACACTGAAGCTTTCTTT.

The chain combines TRBV2 with TRBJ2-3; 9 bases are a match to TRBD1. CDR3 length: 15 amino acids. The V segment lost 5 bases and the J segment 3 bases; nucleotides outside the gene matches: 6. Germline V gene lookup returns CDR1 SNHLY and CDR2 FYNNEI. The CDR3 protein is CASSFRDRETDTQYF. CDR3 DNA sequence: TGTGCCAGCAGTTTTCGGGACAGGGAAACAGATACGCAGTATTTT. The variable domain in full, with the rest retrieved from reference TRBV2 and TRBJ2-3, is EPEVTQTPSHQVTQMGQEVILRCVPISNHLYFYWYRQILGQKVEFLVSFYNNEISEKSEIFDDQFSVERPDGSNFTLKIRSTKLEDSAMYFCASSFRDRETDTQYFGPGTRLTVL.

V gene TRBV7-9 combines with J gene TRBJ1-6, with 9 positions matching TRBD1. CDR1 is SEHNR and CDR2 is FQNEAQ in the germline V gene (reference sequence). V dropped 4 bases and J dropped 8; count of bases not matched to a gene: 15. This CDR3 comprises 18 residues. CDR3 nucleotides: TGTGCCAGCAGCTCGAAACCGGGACAGGGTTTTGGGGATTCACCCCTCCACTTT. It encodes CASSSKPGQGFGDSPLHF.

The rearrangement links TRBV7-9 to TRBJ1-6; D is ambiguous. CDR1 and CDR2 from the germline V gene are SEHNR and FQNEAQ (reference sequence). This CDR3 is 15 amino acids long. The V and J ends lost 1 base and 10 bases respectively, with 14 bases between them. This CDR3 is CASSLVNIRTSPLHF. The CDR3 nucleotides read TGTGCCAGCAGCTTAGTGAACATCCGCACCTCACCCCTCCACTTT.

This clone was detected only a few times. The chain carries TRBV19 and TRBJ2-7; 11 nucleotides agree with TRBD2. The CDR3 is 15 residues long. Trimming cost V 5 bases and J 2 bases; bases outside gene matches: 5. Germline CDR1 reads LNHDA; CDR2 reads SQIVND (reference sequence). This CDR3 is CASSVKLAGAYEQYF. CDR3 coding DNA: TGTGCCAGTAGTGTCAAACTAGCGGGGGCCTACGAGCAGTACTTC.

This clone was seen only a few times. This chain links TRBV16 with TRBJ1-1; D remains ambiguous. Germline CDR1 reads KGHSY; CDR2 reads FQNENV. Trimming stripped 6 bases from V and 1 base from J, with 9 bases between. CDR3 length: 13 amino acids. This chain's CDR3 is CASSRGANTEAFF. The CDR3 DNA sequence: TGTGCCAGCAGTCGAGGAGCGAACACTGAAGCTTTCTTT.

The chain combines TRBV5-6 with TRBJ2-1; possible D gene TRBD2, 5 bases. V lost 3 bases to trimming and J lost 7 bases, with 14 bases between them. Looked up from germline, CDR1 is SGHDT and CDR2 is YYEEEE. This CDR3 spans 14 amino acids. In DNA, the CDR3 is TGTGCCAGCAGCTGGCTTGGAGGTCCAAATGAGCAGTTCTTC. This gives the protein CASSWLGGPNEQFF.

The CDR3 sequence is CAIGRGETQYF. CDR3 nucleotide sequence: TGTGCCATCGGAAGAGGGGAGACCCAGTACTTC. The chain combines TRBV10-3 with TRBJ2-5; D perhaps matches TRBD2 (5 bases). Germline assignment: CDR1 ENHRY and CDR2 SYGVKD. The CDR3 length is 11 residues. With 8 bases removed from V and 5 bases from J, the gap between germline ends came to 9 bases.

This clone showed up just once. This chain links TRBV2 with TRBJ1-5; the match to TRBD1 covers 9 bases. CDR1 is SNHLY, CDR2 FYNNEI, per germline. V gave up 11 bases and J gave up 5 bases; unmatched junction bases: 7. The CDR3 length is 13 residues. CDR3 bases: TGTGCCGGCAACCGGGACAGGGATCAGCCCCAGCATTTT. Translated, it gives CAGNRDRDQPQHF.

The chain recombines TRBV12-3 or TRBV12-4 with TRBJ2-1; tentatively, D is TRBD2 (6 bases). Trimming stripped 5 bases from V and 1 base from J, with 6 bases between. The CDR3 covers 13 residues. The CDR3 sequence is CASSGGSYNEQFF. For the CDR3, the DNA is TGTGCCAGCAGTGGGGGGTCCTACAATGAGCAGTTCTTC.

The chain combines TRBV6-5 with TRBJ2-6; unclear D gene. Trimming shortened V by 7 bases and J by 2 bases, and 6 bases separated the two germline ends. The CDR3 contains 13 residues. The germline CDR1 and CDR2 sequences are MNHEY and SVGAGI. The CDR3, as DNA: TGTGCCAGCATCCGGGCTGGGGCCAACGTCCTGACTTTC. Encoded protein: CASIRAGANVLTF.